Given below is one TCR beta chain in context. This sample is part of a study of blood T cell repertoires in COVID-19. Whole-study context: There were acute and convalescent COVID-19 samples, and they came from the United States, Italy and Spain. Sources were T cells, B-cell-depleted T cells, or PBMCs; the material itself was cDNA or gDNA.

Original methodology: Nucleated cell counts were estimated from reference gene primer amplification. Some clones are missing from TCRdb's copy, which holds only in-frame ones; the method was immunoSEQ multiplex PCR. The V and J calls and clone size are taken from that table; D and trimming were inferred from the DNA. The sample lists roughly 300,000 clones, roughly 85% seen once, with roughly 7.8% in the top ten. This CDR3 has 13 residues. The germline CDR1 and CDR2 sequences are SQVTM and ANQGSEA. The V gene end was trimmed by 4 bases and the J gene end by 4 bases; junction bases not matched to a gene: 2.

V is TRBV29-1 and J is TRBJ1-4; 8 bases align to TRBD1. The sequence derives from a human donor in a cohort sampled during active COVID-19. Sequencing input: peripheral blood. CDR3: CSVADRGNEKLFF. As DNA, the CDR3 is TGCAGCGTTGCCGACAGGGGTAATGAAAAACTGTTTTTT. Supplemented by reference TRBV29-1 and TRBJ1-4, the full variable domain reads SAVISQKPSRDICQRGTSLTIQCQVDSQVTMMFWYRQQPGQSLTLIATANQGSEATYESGFVIDKFPISRPNLTFSTLTVSNMSPEDSSIYLCSVADRGNEKLFFGSGTQLSVL.